The source of this TCR beta chain is a study of blood T cell repertoires in COVID-19. The CDR3 totals 15 residues. Per germline, CDR1 SGHTA and CDR2 FQGTGA. V lost 5 bases to trimming and J lost 4 bases, with 14 bases between them. Methods used by the authors: Amplification of reference gene primers was used by the study to estimate nucleated cell counts. Generated by immunoSEQ multiplex PCR, the TCRdb table keeps only in-frame clones and is missing some. V and J calls and clone size are copied from that table; D and trimming were computed from the DNA. The sample records 200,000 to 300,000 clones, 70% to 85% being singletons.

Sequencing used peripheral blood. This chain joins TRBV7-3 and TRBJ2-2, with a tentative D call TRBD2 (5 bases). The receptor comes from a woman of 80 years or more with acute or convalescent COVID-19. CDR3 sequence reads: CASSPHVRGTGELFF. In nucleotides, the CDR3 is TGTGCCAGCAGCCCCCACGTCCGGGGCACCGGGGAGCTGTTTTTT.